Sequencing of this T cell receptor beta chain was carried out in a study of regulatory T cells in long-lasting Graves disease. Study conclusions and caveats: Persistent patients shared more public clonotypes (about 2,600) than new patients (about 930). TRBV28, TRBJ1-2 and TRBJ2-5 were segments that persistent disease favored. Study was limited to peripheral blood, excluding thyroid tissue.

TCR beta libraries were built with iRepertoire HTBI primers and Arm-PCR of CDR3 regions. TCRdb used MiXCR to reprocess the multiplex PCR reads, holding one entry per CDR3 protein. The table lists some 450,000 distinct CDR3 sequences, 23% of them singletons. The CDR3 length is 15 residues. The trim removed 10 bases at V and 11 bases at J, leaving 17 bases unmatched. Germline V gene data show CDR1 as LNHDA and CDR2 as SQIVND (reference sequence). Time point denoted: persistent/refractory GD, antithyroid drugs over 5 years with positive TRAb. The authors made the TCR library using RNA they extracted from PBMCs. To note about this clonotype: Its antigen is not identified.

The genes are TRBV19 and TRBJ2-2, with 9 positions matching TRBD1. Specimen: peripheral blood mononuclear cells (PBMCs), collected when the disease was refractory, from a patient treated with antithyroid drugs. The TCR sequence derives from a female donor with Graves disease. CDR3 in amino acids: CATKLSPGQGVELFF. CDR3 DNA sequence: TGTGCCACCAAACTGAGCCCGGGACAGGGAGTAGAGCTGTTTTTT.